This T cell receptor beta chain was profiled in a study of blood T cell repertoires in COVID-19. Study as a whole: PBMCs, B-cell-depleted T cells, or T cells provided the cDNA or gDNA that made up the material.

V lost 4 bases to trimming and J lost 9 bases, with 9 bases between them. The CDR3 runs to 12 residues. Germline V gives CDR1 KGHDR, CDR2 SFDVKD. Profiled with immunoSEQ multiplex PCR; TCRdb holds only in-frame clones, not every one. The table records some 200,000 clones, around 81% of them present only once. The source is a human donor in a cohort sampled during active COVID-19. The V gene is TRBV24-1, the J gene TRBJ2-1, with no clear D. Sequences were obtained from peripheral blood. This CDR3 reads CATSDPRREQFF. The CDR3 DNA reads as TGTGCCACCAGTGACCCTAGGCGTGAGCAGTTCTTC.